This T cell receptor (beta chain) stems from a study of T cell responses to AZD1222 COVID-19 vaccine. General observations from the study: Baseline seropositivity occurred in only a handful of AZD1222 recipients.

The method was immunoSEQ multiplex PCR; TCRdb's version includes in-frame clones alone and lacks a portion of them. The data hold about 120,000 clones, with around 83% observed a single time. As concerns this clone: Its antigen is not known.

The CDR3 totals 13 residues. The V segment lost 5 bases and the J segment 6 bases; nucleotides outside the gene matches: 6. The germline V gene has CDR1 MNHEY and CDR2 SMNVEV (reference sequence). The chain links TRBV27 to TRBJ1-2; 7 bases map to TRBD1. This specimen consisted of peripheral blood, obtained 28 days after the second AZD1222 dose. The source of this sequence is an adult who received the AZD1222 COVID-19 vaccine. The CDR3 here is CASSPRQGHGYTF. The CDR3 region has the DNA TGTGCCAGCAGTCCCCGACAGGGACATGGCTACACCTTC.